A selection of T cell receptor beta chains follows, all from one sample in a study of identifying expanded T cells in peripheral blood. The data were produced by immunoSEQ multiplex PCR, yet TCRdb's version contains in-frame clones alone and is incomplete. Of roughly 100,000 clones in the sample, roughly 88% are singletons; the top ten hold about 14%. The sequencing input was blood. The receptors come from a person aged 18 to 70 in good health. Both conserved end residues are part of each CDR3. A D gene is named only where the DNA matches it firmly.

V	J	D	length	CDR3	DNA
TRBV19	TRBJ1-1	.	14	CASSIEGRGTEAFF	TGTGCCAGTAGTATAGAGGGGCGGGGCACTGAAGCTTTCTTT
TRBV29-1	TRBJ2-5	.	12	CSVQGPQETQYF	TGCAGCGTTCAGGGTCCCCAAGAGACCCAGTACTTC
TRBV28	TRBJ2-3	TRBD2	17	CASTGEREYTLTDTQYF	TGTGCCAGCACCGGGGAGCGGGAGTACACCCTCACAGATACGCAGTATTTT
TRBV9	TRBJ2-1	.	16	CASSVAAGQIHNEQFF	TGTGCCAGCAGCGTAGCCGCGGGACAAATCCACAATGAGCAGTTCTTC
TRBV27	TRBJ2-1	TRBD1	14	CASRQGQLGNEQFF	TGTGCCAGCAGACAGGGACAGTTGGGGAATGAGCAGTTCTTC
TRBV5-1	TRBJ2-2	TRBD2	16	CASSSQTSRNTGELFF	TGCGCCAGCAGCTCACAGACTAGCCGGAACACCGGGGAGCTGTTTTTT
TRBV5-6	TRBJ2-1	.	16	CASSLLDTSPYNEQFF	TGTGCCAGCAGCTTGCTGGATACTAGCCCTTACAATGAGCAGTTCTTC
TRBV25-1	TRBJ2-7	.	14	CASTNGGQHGEQYF	TGTGCCAGCACCAATGGGGGGCAGCATGGCGAGCAGTACTTC
TRBV2	TRBJ1-3	.	13	CASRFGSGNTIYF	TGTGCCAGCAGGTTCGGCTCTGGAAACACCATATATTTT
TRBV5-1	TRBJ1-4	.	15	CASSLLVATNEKLFF	TGCGCCAGCAGCCTACTGGTTGCAACTAATGAAAAACTGTTTTTT
TRBV30	TRBJ2-6	.	15	CAWGEYRAGANVLTF	TGTGCCTGGGGTGAATACAGGGCTGGGGCCAACGTCCTGACTTTC
TRBV5-5	TRBJ2-5	TRBD2	16	CASSGLREGRGETQYF	TGTGCCAGCAGCGGTCTCCGGGAGGGCCGGGGAGAGACCCAGTACTTC
TRBV5-6	TRBJ2-3	TRBD2	15	CASSLGTSGGDTQYF	TGTGCCAGCAGCTTGGGGACTAGCGGGGGGGATACGCAGTATTTT
TRBV29-1	TRBJ2-2	.	13	CSVVDSRTGELFF	TGCAGCGTTGTTGATAGCCGGACCGGGGAGCTGTTTTTT
TRBV18	TRBJ2-5	.	14	CASSPTWDQETQYF	TGTGCCAGCTCACCAACCTGGGACCAAGAGACCCAGTACTTC
TRBV6-5	TRBJ2-7	.	13	CASSTEGYYEQYF	TGTGCCAGCTCCACGGAGGGTTACTACGAGCAGTACTTC
TRBV7-2	TRBJ2-1	.	13	CASSLEIVAQQFF	TGTGCCAGCAGCCTCGAGATTGTCGCGCAACAGTTCTTC
TRBV2	TRBJ2-3	.	15	CASSERTPGTDTQYF	TGTGCCAGCAGTGAAAGGACCCCGGGCACAGATACGCAGTATTTT
TRBV13	TRBJ2-7	.	12	CASSAKNYEQYF	TGTGCCAGCAGCGCCAAGAACTACGAGCAGTACTTC
TRBV4-1	TRBJ2-2	TRBD1	15	CASSHRQGGVGELFF	TGCGCCAGCAGCCACAGACAGGGGGGCGTCGGGGAGCTGTTTTTT
TRBV7-2	TRBJ2-5	TRBD1	14	CASSVRTGEETQYF	TGTGCCAGCAGCGTACGGACAGGCGAAGAGACCCAGTACTTC
TRBV7-2	TRBJ2-7	.	14	CASSDFERIHEQYF	TGTGCCAGCAGCGACTTTGAGAGGATCCACGAGCAGTACTTC
TRBV6-1	TRBJ2-7	TRBD2	15	CASSRGGRGSYEQYF	TGTGCCAGTTCCAGGGGCGGGAGGGGCTCCTACGAGCAGTACTTC
TRBV13	TRBJ2-3	.	17	CASSHREGAPSTDTQYF	TGTGCCAGCAGCCACCGGGAGGGGGCACCTAGCACAGATACGCAGTATTTT